Included here is one T cell receptor (beta chain) sequence, with context. Its specificity is unknown. V shed 3 bases, J shed 4 bases, and the junction held 12 bases outside the gene matches. The CDR3 contains 18 residues. Germline CDR1 and CDR2: LNHDA and SQIVND (reference sequence). This entry comes from a study of cytomegalovirus exposure and HLA in healthy donors. Looking at the study overall: The platform used for the approximately 120 validation repertoires matched that of the roughly 700 first-cohort repertoires, a later analysis reported.

TCRdb's table, derived via immunoSEQ multiplex PCR, lists solely in-frame clones and lacks some. The sample has 140,000 to 150,000 clones, 94% seen once. The donors were members of the validation cohort comprising about 130 subjects, separate from the roughly 730-subject first cohort. Study-wide points: Researchers counted roughly 150 TCR beta chains as cytomegalovirus-associated.

This rearrangement joins TRBV19 to TRBJ1-5, with TRBD1 matching 10 bases. This clonotype was sampled from a man aged 18 to 35 in good health and CMV-seropositive. The source material was PBMCs. CDR3 in amino acids: CASSIIGLDRGQNQPQHF. The DNA for the CDR3 is TGTGCCAGTAGTATTATAGGGTTAGACAGGGGGCAAAATCAGCCCCAGCATTTT.